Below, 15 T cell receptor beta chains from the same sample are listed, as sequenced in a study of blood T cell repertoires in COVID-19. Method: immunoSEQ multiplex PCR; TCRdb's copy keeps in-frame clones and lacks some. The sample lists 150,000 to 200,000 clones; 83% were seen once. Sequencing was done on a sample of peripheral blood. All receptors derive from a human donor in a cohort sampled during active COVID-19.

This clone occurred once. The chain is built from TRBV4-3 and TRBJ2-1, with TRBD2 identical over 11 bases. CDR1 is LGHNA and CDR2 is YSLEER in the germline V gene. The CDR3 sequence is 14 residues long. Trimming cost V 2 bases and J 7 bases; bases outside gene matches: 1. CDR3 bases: TGCGCCAGCAGCCAACTAGCGGGGGGAAATGAGCAGTTCTTC. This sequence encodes CASSQLAGGNEQFF.

The CDR3 reads CASSIASGLADYEQYF. Written as DNA, the CDR3 is TGTGCCAGTAGTATAGCCTCAGGACTAGCGGACTACGAGCAGTACTTC. The chain employs TRBV19 and TRBJ2-7; 10 bases align to TRBD2. CDR3 length: 16 amino acids. The germline gives CDR1 LNHDA, CDR2 SQIVND (reference sequence). V gave up 1 base and J gave up 3 bases; unmatched junction bases: 6.

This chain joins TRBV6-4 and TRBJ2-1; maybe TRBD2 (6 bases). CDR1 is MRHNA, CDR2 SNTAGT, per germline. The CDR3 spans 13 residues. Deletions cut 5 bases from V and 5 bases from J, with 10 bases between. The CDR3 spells CASSPSGHNEQFF. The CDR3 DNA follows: TGTGCCAGCAGTCCCAGCGGGCACAATGAGCAGTTCTTC.

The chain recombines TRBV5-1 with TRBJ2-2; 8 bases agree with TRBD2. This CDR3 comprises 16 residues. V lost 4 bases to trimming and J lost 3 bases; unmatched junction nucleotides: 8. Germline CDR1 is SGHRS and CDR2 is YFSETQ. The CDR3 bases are TGCGCCAGCAGCCCCTGGCGGGGGGCCCACACCGGGGAGCTGTTTTTT. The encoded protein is CASSPWRGAHTGELFF.

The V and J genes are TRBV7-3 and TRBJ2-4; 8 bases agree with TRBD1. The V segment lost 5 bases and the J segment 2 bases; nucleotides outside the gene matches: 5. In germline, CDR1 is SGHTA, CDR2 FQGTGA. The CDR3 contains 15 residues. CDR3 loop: CASSSTGGSKNIQYF. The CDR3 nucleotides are TGTGCCAGCAGCAGCACAGGGGGATCCAAAAACATTCAGTACTTC.

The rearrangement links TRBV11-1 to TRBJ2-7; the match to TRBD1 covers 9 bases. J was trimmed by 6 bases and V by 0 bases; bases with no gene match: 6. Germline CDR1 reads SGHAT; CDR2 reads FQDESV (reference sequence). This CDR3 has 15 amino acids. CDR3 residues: CASSLARDREGEQYF. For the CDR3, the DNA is TGTGCCAGCAGCTTAGCCCGGGACAGGGAAGGCGAGCAGTACTTC. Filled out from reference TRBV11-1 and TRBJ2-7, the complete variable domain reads EAEVAQSPRYKITEKSQAVAFWCDPISGHATLYWYRQILGQGPELLVQFQDESVVDDSQLPKDRFSAERLKGVDSTLKIQPAELGDSAMYLCASSLARDREGEQYFGPGTRLTVT.

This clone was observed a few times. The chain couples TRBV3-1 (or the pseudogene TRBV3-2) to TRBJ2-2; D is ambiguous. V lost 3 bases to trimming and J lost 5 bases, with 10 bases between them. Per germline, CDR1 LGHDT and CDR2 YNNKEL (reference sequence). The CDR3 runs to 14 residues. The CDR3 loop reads CASSQVGLTGELFF. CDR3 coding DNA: TGTGCCAGCAGCCAGGTCGGTTTAACCGGGGAGCTGTTTTTT.

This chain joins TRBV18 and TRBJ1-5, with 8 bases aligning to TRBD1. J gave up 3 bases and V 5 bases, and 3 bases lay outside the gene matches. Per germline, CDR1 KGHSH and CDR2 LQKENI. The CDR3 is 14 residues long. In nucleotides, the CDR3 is TGTGCCAGCTCATTGGACAGGGCCAATCAGCCCCAGCATTTT. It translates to CASSLDRANQPQHF.

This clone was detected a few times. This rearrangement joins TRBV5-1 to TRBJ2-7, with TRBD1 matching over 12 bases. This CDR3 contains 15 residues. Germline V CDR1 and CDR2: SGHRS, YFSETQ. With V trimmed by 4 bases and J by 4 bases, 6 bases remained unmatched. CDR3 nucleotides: TGCGCCAGCAGCCACTCGGGACAGGGGGCTTACGAGCAGTACTTC. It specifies CASSHSGQGAYEQYF. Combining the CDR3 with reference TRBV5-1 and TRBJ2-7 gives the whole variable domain KAGVTQTPRYLIKTRGQQVTLSCSPISGHRSVSWYQQTPGQGLQFLFEYFSETQRNKGNFPGRFSGRQFSNSRSEMNVSTLELGDSALYLCASSHSGQGAYEQYFGPGTRLTVT.

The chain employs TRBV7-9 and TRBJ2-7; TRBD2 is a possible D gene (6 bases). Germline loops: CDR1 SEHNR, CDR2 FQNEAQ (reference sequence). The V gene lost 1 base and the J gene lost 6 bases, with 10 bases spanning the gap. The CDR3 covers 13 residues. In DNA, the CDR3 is TGTGCCAGCAGCTTAGAAGTGGGGGGCGAGCAGTACTTC. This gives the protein CASSLEVGGEQYF.

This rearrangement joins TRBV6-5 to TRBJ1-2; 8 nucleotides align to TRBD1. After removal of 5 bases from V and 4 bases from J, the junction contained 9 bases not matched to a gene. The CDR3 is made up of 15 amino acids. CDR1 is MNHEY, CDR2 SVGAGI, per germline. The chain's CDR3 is CASSPRTGGAYGYTF. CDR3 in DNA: TGTGCCAGCAGTCCCCGAACAGGGGGTGCCTATGGCTACACCTTC.

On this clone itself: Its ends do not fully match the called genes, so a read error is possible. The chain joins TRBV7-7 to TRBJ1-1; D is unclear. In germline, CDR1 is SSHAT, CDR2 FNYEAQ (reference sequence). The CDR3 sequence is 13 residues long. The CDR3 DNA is TGTGCTAGCAGTCCCCTTAAGAACACTGAAGCTTTCTTT. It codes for CASSPLKNTEAFF.

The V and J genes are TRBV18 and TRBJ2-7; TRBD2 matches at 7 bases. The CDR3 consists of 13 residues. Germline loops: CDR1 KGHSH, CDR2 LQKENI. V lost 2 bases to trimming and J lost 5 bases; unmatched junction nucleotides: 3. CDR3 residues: CASSPGGGNEQYF. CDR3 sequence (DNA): TGTGCCAGCTCACCAGGGGGAGGGAACGAGCAGTACTTC.

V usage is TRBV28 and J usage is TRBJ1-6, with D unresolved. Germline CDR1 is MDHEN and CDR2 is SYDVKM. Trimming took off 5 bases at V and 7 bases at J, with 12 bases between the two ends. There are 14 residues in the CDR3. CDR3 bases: TGTGCCAGCAGTCAAGGACTGAGGAATTCACCCCTCCACTTT. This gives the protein CASSQGLRNSPLHF.

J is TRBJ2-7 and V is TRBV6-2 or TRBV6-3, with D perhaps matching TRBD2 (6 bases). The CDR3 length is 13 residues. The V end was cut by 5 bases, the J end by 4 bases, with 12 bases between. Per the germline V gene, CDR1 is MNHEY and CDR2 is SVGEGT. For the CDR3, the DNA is TGTGCCAGCAGTGGCGGGGAAACTTACGAGCAGTACTTC. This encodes CASSGGETYEQYF.